The sequence of this TCR beta chain was determined in a study of blood T cell repertoires in COVID-19. V gave up 6 bases and J gave up 0 bases; unmatched junction bases: 13. Germline V gene data show CDR1 as SNHLY and CDR2 as FYNNEI. The CDR3 contains 18 residues. Sequenced by immunoSEQ multiplex PCR; TCRdb stores in-frame clones only, minus some. The sample has over 100,000 clones; 70% to 90% are singletons. The sample comprised peripheral blood. The J gene is TRBJ1-5, the V gene TRBV2; TRBD1 agrees at 8 bases. The TCR comes from a man aged 50 to 60 with active COVID-19. The CDR3 sequence: CASRARTGGGYSNQPQHF. As DNA, the CDR3 is TGTGCCAGCAGGGCACGAACAGGGGGGGGCTATAGCAATCAGCCCCAGCATTTT.